Presented here are 12 T cell receptor beta chains from one specimen sequenced in a study of T cell changes during pregnancy in multiple sclerosis. Clones were sequenced by immunoSEQ multiplex PCR, and TCRdb holds only the in-frame ones, with some missing. The sample contains around 64,000 clones, around nine tenths of which appear only once. The material sequenced was CD4+ T cells from peripheral blood mononuclear cells, taken after pregnancy. The receptors come from a female donor with multiple sclerosis, enrolled in a pregnancy study.

V and J are TRBV6-1 and TRBJ1-2, with 7 bases identical to TRBD1. The V segment lost 1 base and the J segment 0 bases; nucleotides outside the gene matches: 5. CDR3 size: 16 residues. Germline CDR1 is MNHNS and CDR2 is SASEGT. Written as DNA, the CDR3 is TGTGCCAGCAGTGAAGAGGGGGCGCGGACTAACTATGGCTACACCTTC. Amino acid sequence: CASSEEGARTNYGYTF.

V and J are TRBV7-6 and TRBJ2-7; possible D gene TRBD2, 6 bases. CDR3 length equals 14 residues. Trimming removed 5 bases from V and 6 bases from J, with 17 bases in between. Germline V CDR1 and CDR2: SGHVS, FNYEAQ. CDR3 nucleotides: TGTGCCAGCAGCCCCCGGGACTTTGGGTCCGAGCAGTACTTC. It specifies CASSPRDFGSEQYF.

The gene calls are TRBV28 and TRBJ1-5; D is unclear. In germline, CDR1 is MDHEN, CDR2 SYDVKM. This CDR3 has 12 amino acids. The germline V and J ends were trimmed by 6 bases and 4 bases, with 7 bases remaining between them. For the CDR3, the DNA is TGTGCCAGCAGCCCGGTAAATCAGCCCCAGCATTTT. Protein sequence: CASSPVNQPQHF.

As concerns this clone: The germline gene is not matched at one end of the junction; a read error may be the cause. The chain combines TRBV27 with TRBJ2-3, with TRBD1 identical over 8 bases. Germline CDR1 reads MNHEY; CDR2 reads SMNVEV (reference sequence). This CDR3 has 13 amino acids. This chain's CDR3 is CASSFTGTGTQYF. As DNA, the CDR3 is TGTGCCAGCAGCTTCACCGGGACAGGTACGCAGTATTTT.

The CDR3 coding sequence is TGTGCCAGCAGCCCCGAACTAGCGGGGGACGAGCAGTACTTC. Amino acids: CASSPELAGDEQYF. This chain joins TRBV11-2 and TRBJ2-7; 11 bases are a match to TRBD2. The CDR3 runs to 14 residues. V dropped 5 bases and J dropped 5; count of bases not matched to a gene: 5. Germline V gene sequence: CDR1 SGHAT, CDR2 FQNNGV.

The chain is built from TRBV6-6 and TRBJ2-2; possible D gene TRBD1, 6 bases. V was shortened by 2 bases and J by 4 bases, with 11 bases between the two germline ends. The germline V gene has CDR1 MNHNY and CDR2 SVGAGI (reference sequence). The CDR3 extends over 15 amino acids. The CDR3 spells CASSYTGSGTGELFF. The CDR3 nucleotides are TGTGCCAGCAGTTACACAGGGAGCGGCACCGGGGAGCTGTTTTTT.

The chain employs TRBV6-1 and TRBJ2-7; D is unclear. Trimming took off 5 bases at V and 2 bases at J, with 10 bases between the two ends. The CDR3 runs 13 residues. Germline values: CDR1 MNHNS, CDR2 SASEGT. The CDR3 protein is CASSKQVTYEQYF. The CDR3 DNA follows: TGTGCCAGCAGTAAACAAGTTACCTACGAGCAGTACTTC.

This chain connects TRBV19 to TRBJ1-5, with a possible D match to TRBD1 (5 bases). The V end was cut by 4 bases, the J end by 3 bases, with 13 bases between. The CDR3 consists of 15 residues. Germline assignment: CDR1 LNHDA and CDR2 SQIVND (reference sequence). CDR3 in amino acids: CASSSGGFANQPQHF. The CDR3 bases are TGTGCCAGTAGTAGTGGGGGGTTCGCCAATCAGCCCCAGCATTTT.

The chain carries TRBV7-8 and TRBJ1-2; D is undetermined. Trimming removed 1 base at V and 8 bases at J, with 14 bases between. Germline V gene data show CDR1 as SGHVS and CDR2 as FQNEAQ. The CDR3 contains 14 residues. CDR3 protein: CASSLGRSLGGYTF. For the CDR3, the DNA is TGTGCCAGCAGCTTAGGCCGATCCTTGGGCGGCTACACCTTC.

The chain joins TRBV18 to TRBJ2-5; no firm D call. V lost 6 bases, J lost 1 base, and 6 bases lay in between. The germline V gene encodes CDR1 KGHSH and CDR2 LQKENI. The CDR3 is 12 amino acids. CDR3 region: CASSRSQETQYF. DNA of the CDR3: TGTGCCAGCTCCCGGAGCCAAGAGACCCAGTACTTC.

This rearrangement joins TRBV7-9 to TRBJ1-2; D not certain. Germline CDR1 and CDR2: SEHNR and FQNEAQ (reference sequence). V lost 4 bases, J lost 6 bases, and 15 bases lay in between. CDR3 length: 14 amino acids. Here the CDR3 DNA reads TGTGCCAGCAGCTCCTCTTTCGGGAGCGATGGCTACACCTTC. Its protein is CASSSSFGSDGYTF.

The CDR3 DNA reads as TGTGCCTCCAAAATACAGGGTTCATCACCCCTCCACTTT. Translated: CASKIQGSSPLHF. V gene TRBV30 combines with J gene TRBJ1-6; perhaps TRBD1 as D (6 bases). This CDR3 is built from 13 residues. CDR1 is GTSNPN, CDR2 SVGIG, per germline (reference sequence). Trimming pared 7 bases from V and 10 bases from J, leaving 17 bases between.